A single T cell receptor (beta chain) is shown here with its context. Its target is not known. This sample was included in a study of PD-1 blockade in mismatch repair-deficient tumors. Study-wide findings and caveats: Tumor-resident clones, often absent from pretreatment blood, expanded after pembrolizumab and then contracted.

Measured with immunoSEQ multiplex PCR; TCRdb has only the in-frame clones, and not every one. The table lists about 100,000 clones, 65% to 85% of them singletons. Per the germline V gene, CDR1 is LGHNT and CDR2 is FRNRAP. The CDR3 is 16 amino acids. With V trimmed by 0 bases and J by 7 bases, 11 bases remained unmatched. The TCR originated in an adult with mismatch repair-deficient cancer. The specimen was peripheral blood, collected 30 to 36 weeks after starting pembrolizumab. The chain uses TRBV12-5 and TRBJ2-7; 8 nucleotides agree with TRBD2. CDR3 loop: CASGLVLAEEAGEQYF. For the CDR3, the DNA is TGTGCTAGTGGTTTGGTACTAGCGGAGGAGGCGGGGGAGCAGTACTTC.